This section outlines one TCR beta chain sequence together with its context. Original processing notes: The authors estimated nucleated cell counts from reference gene primer amplification. Sequencing was performed with immunoSEQ multiplex PCR; in TCRdb, only in-frame clones are kept and a portion is missing. D and trimming come from the DNA, and the V and J calls and clone size come from that table. The table has some 150,000 clones, around nine tenths seen once. The sample is drawn from a study of blood T cell repertoires in COVID-19. Study summary: The United States, Italy and Spain supplied acute and convalescent COVID-19 samples. PBMCs, B-cell-depleted T cells, or T cells provided the cDNA or gDNA that made up the material.

Material for sequencing was peripheral blood. The receptor comes from a woman between 40 and 55 years old with acute or convalescent COVID-19.

The CDR3 DNA reads as TGTGCCACCAGCAGAGAGGGACTTGGAGCTTTCTTT. Its translation is CATSREGLGAFF. The chain combines TRBV15 with TRBJ1-1; perhaps TRBD1 as D (5 bases). Germline V gives CDR1 LNHNV, CDR2 YYDKDF (reference sequence). The CDR3 consists of 12 residues. Trimming stripped 0 bases from V and 10 bases from J, with 9 bases between.